The 23 T cell receptor beta chains below were found in one sample sequenced in a study of beta chain features in type 1 diabetes. The isolated RNA, all of it, was reverse transcribed, so expressed TCRB transcripts were what got sequenced. The method was immunoSEQ multiplex PCR; TCRdb's version includes in-frame clones alone and lacks a portion of them. Of fewer than 550,000 clones listed, about an eighth are singletons. The sequenced sample was naive CD4+ T cells from blood. The receptor source for this set is a woman under 30 in good health.

V is TRBV7-8 and J is TRBJ2-1, with 8 bases that match TRBD2. This CDR3 region has 15 residues. The V gene end was trimmed by 4 bases and the J gene end by 8 bases; junction bases not matched to a gene: 10. Germline CDR1 and CDR2: SGHVS and FQNEAQ. CDR3 region: CASSSPPGGPYEQFF. CDR3 DNA: TGTGCCAGCAGCTCCCCACCGGGGGGGCCCTATGAGCAGTTCTTC.

The table lists this clone with a few counts. In the same sample, other DNA sequences code for this CDR3. The chain couples TRBV11-2 to TRBJ2-7, with D unclear. This CDR3 is built from 11 residues. Trimming took 5 bases from V and 3 from J, leaving 5 bases between them. The germline V gene encodes CDR1 SGHAT and CDR2 FQNNGV. As DNA, the CDR3 is TGTGCCAGCAGCCCCAGCTACGAGCAGTACTTC. Its translation is CASSPSYEQYF.

This clone was detected a few times. The identical CDR3 is also encoded by other nucleotide sequences in the sample. The chain recombines TRBV20-1 with TRBJ2-5; D remains unclear. V lost 5 bases to trimming and J lost 4 bases, with 5 bases between them. Germline-derived CDR1 and CDR2 are DFQATT and SNEGSKA (reference sequence). The CDR3 has 10 residues. The CDR3 here is CSAGRETQYF. The CDR3 DNA is TGCAGTGCTGGGCGAGAGACCCAGTACTTC.

The chain uses TRBV5-1 and TRBJ2-1; D may be TRBD1 or TRBD2 (6 bases each). The CDR3 has 15 amino acids. Looked up from germline, CDR1 is SGHRS and CDR2 is YFSETQ. Trimming removed 7 bases from V and 6 bases from J, with 20 bases in between. CDR3 DNA: TGCGCCAGCGACCTTATGGGCGGAGGGGGCAATGAGCAGTTCTTC. Translation gives CASDLMGGGGNEQFF.

This clone was observed a single time. The chain links TRBV15 to TRBJ1-1; D unclear. The germline CDR1 and CDR2 sequences are LNHNV and YYDKDF (reference sequence). V was trimmed by 11 bases and J by 3 bases, leaving 13 bases between them. The CDR3 length is 12 residues. The CDR3 nucleotides are TGTGCCTCCACATTGGGATACACTGAAGCTTTCTTT. Translating it yields CASTLGYTEAFF.

This rearrangement joins TRBV11-1 to TRBJ2-7; weak D call: TRBD2 (5 bases). Germline CDR1 and CDR2: SGHAT and FQDESV (reference sequence). V was pared by 1 base and J by 1 base, with 8 bases between. The CDR3 spans 14 residues. In DNA form, the CDR3 reads TGTGCCAGCAGCTTAGGGCGGGTGTCCTACGAGCAGTACGTC. Amino acids: CASSLGRVSYEQYV.

The rearrangement uses TRBV15 and TRBJ2-7; no firm D call. Germline CDR1 is LNHNV and CDR2 is YYDKDF (reference sequence). Trimming pared 0 bases from V and 2 bases from J, leaving 20 bases between. CDR3 length equals 18 residues. The CDR3 bases are TGTGCCACCAGCAGAGATTATAGGTCTTTAGGTATCCCCTACGAGCAGTACGTC. Protein product: CATSRDYRSLGIPYEQYV.

This clone was picked up a small number of times. The V call is TRBV5-6, the J call TRBJ2-7; D is perhaps TRBD1 (6 bases). There are 13 residues in the CDR3. The V end lost 4 bases, the J end lost 2 bases, and 10 bases lay between the germline ends. Germline V gene data show CDR1 as SGHDT and CDR2 as YYEEEE. The CDR3 loop is CASSPGEAYEQYV. CDR3 in DNA: TGTGCCAGCAGCCCAGGGGAAGCCTACGAGCAGTACGTC.

The rearrangement joins TRBV13 to TRBJ2-1, with TRBD2 matching 10 bases. In germline, CDR1 is PRHDT, CDR2 FYEKMQ (reference sequence). The J segment lost 6 bases and the V segment lost 5 bases, leaving 13 bases of the junction unmatched. This CDR3 spans 17 amino acids. CDR3 sequence reads: CASSPTGGAGGINEQFF. The CDR3 nucleotides are TGTGCCAGCAGCCCCACCGGGGGAGCGGGAGGGATCAATGAGCAGTTCTTC.

V gene TRBV7-6 combines with J gene TRBJ2-3, with D tentatively TRBD1 (5 bases). Germline lookup yields CDR1 SGHVS and CDR2 FNYEAQ. The CDR3 sequence is 15 residues long. V was trimmed by 1 base and J by 6 bases, leaving 14 bases between them. CDR3 region: CASSLEGKLRDTQYF. The CDR3 DNA sequence: TGTGCCAGCAGCTTAGAGGGGAAGTTGCGTGATACGCAGTATTTT.

V gene TRBV7-9 combines with J gene TRBJ1-4, with D tentatively TRBD1 (5 bases). The CDR3 loop spans 11 amino acids. Germline assignment: CDR1 SEHNR and CDR2 FQNEAQ (reference sequence). The germline V and J ends were trimmed by 3 bases and 11 bases, with 7 bases remaining between them. In DNA, the CDR3 is TGTGCCAGCAGCTTCGGGGCGAAACTGTTTTTT. Its protein product is CASSFGAKLFF.

CDR3 sequence: CASSSRTRSWGNEQFF. The CDR3 bases are TGTGCCAGCAGTTCGCGGACCCGTTCCTGGGGCAATGAGCAGTTCTTC. The chain uses TRBV6-5 and TRBJ2-1; D is undetermined. The CDR3 runs 16 residues. Trimming left V 4 bases short and J 6 bases short, with 19 bases between. Germline CDR1 is MNHEY and CDR2 is SVGAGI.

V gene TRBV7-3 combines with J gene TRBJ2-3; no reliable D call. The germline V and J ends were trimmed by 1 base and 3 bases, with 5 bases remaining between them. Germline loops: CDR1 SGHTA, CDR2 FQGTGA. The CDR3 totals 13 residues. The CDR3 spells CASSLMLTDTQYF. DNA for the CDR3: TGTGCCAGCAGCTTAATGCTTACAGATACGCAGTATTTT.

The chain has TRBV6-6 and TRBJ2-5; TRBD1 aligns across 8 bases. CDR1 and CDR2 from the germline V gene are MNHNY and SVGAGI (reference sequence). V shed 7 bases, J shed 2 bases, and the junction held 12 bases outside the gene matches. The CDR3 is made up of 16 amino acids. The CDR3: CASTHPSGGVQETQYF. The CDR3 DNA reads as TGTGCCAGCACCCACCCCTCAGGGGGCGTACAAGAGACCCAGTACTTC.

This clone was counted a few times. The rearrangement uses TRBV7-2 and TRBJ2-7; 10 bases match TRBD2. V shed 5 bases and J 2 bases; nucleotides not matched to a gene: 6. The CDR3 runs 15 residues. Germline V lookup: CDR1 SGHTA, CDR2 FQGNSA. In nucleotides, the CDR3 is TGTGCCAGCAGCCCCACTAGCGGGGACCCCTACGAGCAGTACGTC. It is translated as CASSPTSGDPYEQYV.

The chain carries TRBV4-3 and TRBJ1-2; TRBD1 matches at 9 bases. Germline assignment: CDR1 LGHNA and CDR2 YSLEER. CDR3 length: 17 amino acids. V shed 0 bases, J shed 4 bases, and the junction held 9 bases outside the gene matches. The DNA for the CDR3 is TGCGCCAGCAGCCAAGATCTCTACAGGGGGCCAGGCTATGGCTACACCTTC. Residues: CASSQDLYRGPGYGYTF.

This chain links TRBV7-2 with TRBJ2-7; a possible D gene is TRBD1 (6 bases). Trimming removed 7 bases from V and 2 bases from J, with 15 bases in between. Germline CDR1 and CDR2: SGHTA and FQGNSA. The CDR3 sequence is 14 residues long. The CDR3 loop is CASTPDRFTYEQYF. In DNA form, the CDR3 reads TGTGCCAGCACTCCAGACAGGTTCACCTACGAGCAGTACTTC.

This clone has just a few counts. V is TRBV2 and J is TRBJ2-1; D might be TRBD1 (5 bases). The germline V and J ends were trimmed by 4 bases and 3 bases, with 10 bases remaining between them. The CDR3 is 14 amino acids. From germline, CDR1 is SNHLY and CDR2 FYNNEI. The CDR3, as DNA: TGTGCCAGCAGTGTGGGGCCTCACTACAATGAGCAGTTCTTC. Its translation: CASSVGPHYNEQFF.

A few counts support this clone. The rearrangement joins TRBV19 to TRBJ1-5; possibly TRBD1 for D (5 bases). The CDR3 runs to 14 residues. The V gene lost 5 bases and the J gene lost 8 bases, with 16 bases spanning the gap. The germline V gene encodes CDR1 LNHDA and CDR2 SQIVND (reference sequence). The CDR3 is CASSGRIGGEPQHF. CDR3 nucleotides: TGTGCCAGTAGTGGAAGGATAGGAGGGGAGCCCCAGCATTTT.

This clone was counted a few times. The genes are TRBV30 and TRBJ2-5, with 8 bases aligning to TRBD2. CDR3 length: 16 amino acids. The V and J ends lost 3 bases and 4 bases, in that order; junction bases with no gene match: 13. Germline V gene sequence: CDR1 GTSNPN, CDR2 SVGIG (reference sequence). The CDR3 DNA reads as TGTGCCTGGAGGGTAAGCGGGAGATCCTTGACAGAGACCCAGTACTTC. Its protein is CAWRVSGRSLTETQYF.

The table lists this clone with a few counts. V usage is TRBV28 and J usage is TRBJ1-1, with D maybe TRBD1 (5 bases). Trimming cost V 4 bases and J 1 base, with 13 bases left between them. CDR3 length: 15 residues. Germline assignment: CDR1 MDHEN and CDR2 SYDVKM. DNA for the CDR3: TGTGCCAGCAGTTCCTCCGGGACGGCGAACACTGAAGCTTTCTTT. Protein: CASSSSGTANTEAFF.

As regards this clone: At one end, the junction sequence differs from germline, possibly due to a read error. J is TRBJ2-1 and V is TRBV4-1, with D perhaps matching TRBD1 or TRBD2 (6 bases each). The CDR3 is 18 amino acids. Germline CDR1 MGHRA, CDR2 YSYEKL. The CDR3 sequence: CASRQGGLKREVDNEQFF. CDR3 DNA: TGCGCCAGCAGACAAGGGGGGCTTAAAAGGGAGGTTGACAATGAGCAGTTCTTC.

This clone came up a few times. This chain links TRBV7-2 with TRBJ2-1; a possible D gene is TRBD2 (5 bases). Germline CDR1 reads SGHTA; CDR2 reads FQGNSA. Trimming removed 5 bases at V and 7 bases at J, with 12 bases between. The CDR3 runs to 13 residues. In DNA, the CDR3 is TGTGCCAGCAGCCCTCACTCGGGGAATGAGCAGTTCTTC. Amino acids: CASSPHSGNEQFF.